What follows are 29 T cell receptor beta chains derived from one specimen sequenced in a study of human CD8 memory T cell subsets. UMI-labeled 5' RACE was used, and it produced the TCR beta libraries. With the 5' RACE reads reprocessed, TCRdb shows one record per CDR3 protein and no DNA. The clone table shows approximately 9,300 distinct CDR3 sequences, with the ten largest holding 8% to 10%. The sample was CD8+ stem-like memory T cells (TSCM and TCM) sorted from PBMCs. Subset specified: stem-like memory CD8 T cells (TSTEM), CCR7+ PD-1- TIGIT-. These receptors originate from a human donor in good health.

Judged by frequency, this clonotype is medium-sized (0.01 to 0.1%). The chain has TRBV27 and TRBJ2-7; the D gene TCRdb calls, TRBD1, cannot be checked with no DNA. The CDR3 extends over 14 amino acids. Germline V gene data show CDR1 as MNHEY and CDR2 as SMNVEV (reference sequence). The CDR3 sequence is CASSPGQGVGEQYF.

CDR3 amino acids: CSAETGEAYEQYF. The V call is TRBV20-1, the J call TRBJ2-7; TCRdb designates TRBD1, a call that cannot be tested without DNA. Per the germline V gene, CDR1 is DFQATT and CDR2 is SNEGSKA (reference sequence). The CDR3 loop spans 13 amino acids.

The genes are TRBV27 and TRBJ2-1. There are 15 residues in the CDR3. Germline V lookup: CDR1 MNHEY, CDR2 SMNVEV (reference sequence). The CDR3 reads CASSLETGAYNEQFF.

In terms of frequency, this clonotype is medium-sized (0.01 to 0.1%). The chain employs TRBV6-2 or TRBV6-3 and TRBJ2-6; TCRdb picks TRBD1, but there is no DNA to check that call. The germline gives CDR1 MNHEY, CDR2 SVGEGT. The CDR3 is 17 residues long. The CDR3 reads CASDASFKVSGANVLTF.

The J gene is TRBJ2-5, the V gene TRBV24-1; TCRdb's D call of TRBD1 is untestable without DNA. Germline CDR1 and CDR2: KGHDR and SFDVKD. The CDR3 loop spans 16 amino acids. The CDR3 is CATSDFGTGYSETQYF.

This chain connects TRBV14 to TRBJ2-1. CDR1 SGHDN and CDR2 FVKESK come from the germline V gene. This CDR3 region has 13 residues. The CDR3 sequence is CASSDRSYNEQFF.

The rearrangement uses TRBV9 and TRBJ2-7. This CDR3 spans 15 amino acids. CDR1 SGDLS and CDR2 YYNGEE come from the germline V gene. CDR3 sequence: CASSGGSGTAYEQYF.

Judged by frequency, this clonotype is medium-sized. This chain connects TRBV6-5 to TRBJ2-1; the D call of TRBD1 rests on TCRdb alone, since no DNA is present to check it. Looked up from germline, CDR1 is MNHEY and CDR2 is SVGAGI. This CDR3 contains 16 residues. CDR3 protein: CASSYAGQGVYNEQFF.

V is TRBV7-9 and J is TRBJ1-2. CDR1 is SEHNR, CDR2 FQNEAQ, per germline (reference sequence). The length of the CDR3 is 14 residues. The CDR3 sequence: CASSPDRTDYGYTF.

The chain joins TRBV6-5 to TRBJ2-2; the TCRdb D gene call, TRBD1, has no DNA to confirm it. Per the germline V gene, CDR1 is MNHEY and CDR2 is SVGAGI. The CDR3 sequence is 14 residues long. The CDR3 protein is CASRDLGGTGELFF.

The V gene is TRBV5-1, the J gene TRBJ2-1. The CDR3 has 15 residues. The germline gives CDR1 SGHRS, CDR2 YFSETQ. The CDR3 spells CASSLIESSYNEQFF.

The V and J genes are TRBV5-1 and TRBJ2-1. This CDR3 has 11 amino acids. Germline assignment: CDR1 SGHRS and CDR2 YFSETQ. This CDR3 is CASTLGVEQFF.

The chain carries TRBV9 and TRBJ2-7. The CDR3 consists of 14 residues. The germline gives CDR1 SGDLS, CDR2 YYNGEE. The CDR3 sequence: CASSVESGAYEQYF.

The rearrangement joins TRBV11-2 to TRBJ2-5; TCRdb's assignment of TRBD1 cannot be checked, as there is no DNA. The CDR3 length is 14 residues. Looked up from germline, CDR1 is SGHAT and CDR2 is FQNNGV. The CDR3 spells CASSLGGGLETQYF.

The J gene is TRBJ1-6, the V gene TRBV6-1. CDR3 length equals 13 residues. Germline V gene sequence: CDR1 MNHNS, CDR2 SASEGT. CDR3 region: CASSEGRNSPLHF.

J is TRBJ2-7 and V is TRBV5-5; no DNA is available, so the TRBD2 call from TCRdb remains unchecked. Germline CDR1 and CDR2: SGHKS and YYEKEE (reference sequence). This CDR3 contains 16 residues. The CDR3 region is CASSAERAQASYEQYF.

The CDR3 reads CASSLLPTGLSTDTQYF. The chain carries TRBV11-1 and TRBJ2-3; no DNA is available, so the TRBD1 call from TCRdb remains unchecked. The germline gives CDR1 SGHAT, CDR2 FQDESV (reference sequence). The CDR3 length is 17 residues. The full variable domain, its missing parts supplied by reference TRBV11-1 and TRBJ2-3, is EAEVAQSPRYKITEKSQAVAFWCDPISGHATLYWYRQILGQGPELLVQFQDESVVDDSQLPKDRFSAERLKGVDSTLKIQPAELGDSAMYLCASSLLPTGLSTDTQYFGPGTRLTVL.

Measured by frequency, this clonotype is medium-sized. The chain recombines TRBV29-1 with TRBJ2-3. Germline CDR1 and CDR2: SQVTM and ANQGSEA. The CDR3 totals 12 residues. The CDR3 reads CSVDVHSLAQYF.

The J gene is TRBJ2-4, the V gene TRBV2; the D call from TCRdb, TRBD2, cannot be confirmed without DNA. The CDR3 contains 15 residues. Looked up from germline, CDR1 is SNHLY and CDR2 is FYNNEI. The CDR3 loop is CASSEWGTSGNIQYF. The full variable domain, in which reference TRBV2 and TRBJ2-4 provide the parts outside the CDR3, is EPEVTQTPSHQVTQMGQEVILRCVPISNHLYFYWYRQILGQKVEFLVSFYNNEISEKSEIFDDQFSVERPDGSNFTLKIRSTKLEDSAMYFCASSEWGTSGNIQYFGAGTRLSVL.

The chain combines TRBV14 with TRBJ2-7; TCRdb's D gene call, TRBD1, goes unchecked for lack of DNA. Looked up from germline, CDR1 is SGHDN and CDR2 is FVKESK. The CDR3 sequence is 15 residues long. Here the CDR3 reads CASSQAGTSTYEQYF.

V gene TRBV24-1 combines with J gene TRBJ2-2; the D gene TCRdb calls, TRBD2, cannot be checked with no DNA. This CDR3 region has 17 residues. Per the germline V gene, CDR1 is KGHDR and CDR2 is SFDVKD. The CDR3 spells CATSDSGLRVGTGELFF.

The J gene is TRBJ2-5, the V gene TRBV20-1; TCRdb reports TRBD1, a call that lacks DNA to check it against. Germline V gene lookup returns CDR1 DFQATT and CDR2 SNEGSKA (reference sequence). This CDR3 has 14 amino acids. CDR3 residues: CSAAPREMTETQYF.

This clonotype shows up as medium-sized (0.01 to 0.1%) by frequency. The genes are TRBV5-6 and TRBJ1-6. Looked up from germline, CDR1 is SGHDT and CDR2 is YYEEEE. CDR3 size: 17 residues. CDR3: CASSLDGDVSYNSPLHF.

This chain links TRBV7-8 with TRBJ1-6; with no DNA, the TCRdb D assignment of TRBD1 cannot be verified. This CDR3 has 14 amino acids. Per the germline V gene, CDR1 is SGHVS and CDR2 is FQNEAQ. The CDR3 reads CASSPPLKNSPLHF.

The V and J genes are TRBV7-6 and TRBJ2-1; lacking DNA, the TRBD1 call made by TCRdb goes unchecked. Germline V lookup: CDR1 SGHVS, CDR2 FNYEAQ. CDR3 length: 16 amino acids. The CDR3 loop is CASSSQGGRHGNEQFF.

The chain's CDR3 is CASGSGADTQYF. V is TRBV27 and J is TRBJ2-3; the D call of TRBD1 rests on TCRdb alone, since no DNA is present to check it. The CDR3 sequence is 12 residues long. Germline values: CDR1 MNHEY, CDR2 SMNVEV (reference sequence).

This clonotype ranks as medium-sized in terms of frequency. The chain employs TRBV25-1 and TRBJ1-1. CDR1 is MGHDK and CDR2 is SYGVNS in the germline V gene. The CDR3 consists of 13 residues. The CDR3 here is CASTTTWNTEAFF.

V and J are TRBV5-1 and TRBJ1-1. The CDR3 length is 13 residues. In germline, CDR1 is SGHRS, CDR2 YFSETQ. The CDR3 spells CASSPTGPAEAFF.

CDR3 sequence reads: CAIRTETYNEQFF. The chain links TRBV10-3 to TRBJ2-1; TCRdb designates TRBD2, a call that cannot be tested without DNA. In germline, CDR1 is ENHRY, CDR2 SYGVKD. The CDR3 covers 13 residues.